The rows below give T cell receptor beta chains drawn from one sample of a study of monozygotic twins with inflammatory bowel disease. Following a re-call of the 5' RACE reads, TCRdb has one entry per CDR3 protein and lacks DNA. The sample totals some 450,000 distinct CDR3 sequences. Sequencing was performed on blood. Every receptor here comes from a human donor with ulcerative colitis or Crohn's disease, or a healthy co-twin of an affected twin (not recorded which). The CDR3 runs from the conserved cysteine through the conserved F or W. Each record gives: J gene, V gene, CDR3 protein.

>TRBJ1-1|TRBV29-1
CSVQGVAEAFF
>TRBJ1-3|TRBV6-6
CATSGTGTGNTIYF
>TRBJ2-5|TRBV10-3
CAISESAPGGLGETQYF
>TRBJ2-3|TRBV5-1
CASSLDQGGSTDTQYF
>TRBJ1-2|TRBV18
CASSPGDQGYGYTF
>TRBJ2-6|TRBV4-1
CASSQRGTGQPSGANVLTF
>TRBJ1-5|TRBV2
CASSDWSNQPQHF
>TRBJ2-7|TRBV27
CASSYQNSYEQYF
>TRBJ2-7|TRBV20-1
CSANRGTYYEQYF
>TRBJ2-2|TRBV30
CAWSVMGPNTGELFF
>TRBJ2-6|TRBV24-1
CATSDSVQPSGANVLTF
>TRBJ2-1|TRBV12-3/TRBV12-4
CASSSQPAGYNEQFF
>TRBJ2-7|TRBV10-3
CAISEGGGQGNEQYF
>TRBJ2-1|TRBV6-5
CASSYQRGTSYSEQFF
>TRBJ1-2|TRBV7-2
CASSQRTGLGYTF
>TRBJ2-5|TRBV5-5
CASSFGWGDGETQYF
>TRBJ2-7|TRBV27
CASSLSGQGTSYEQYF
>TRBJ1-1|TRBV4-1
CASSPQGSGHTEAFF
>TRBJ2-2|TRBV4-3
CASSQGPGFGELFF
>TRBJ2-1|TRBV11-1
CASSSMWASGGALVYNEQFF
>TRBJ2-7|TRBV7-9
CASSSSGYPNYEQYF
>TRBJ2-1|TRBV7-3
CASSAEPHEQFF
>TRBJ2-7|TRBV7-6
CASSPGTSSREQYF
>TRBJ2-4|TRBV7-7
CASSLGAGGKNIQYF
>TRBJ2-7|TRBV12-3/TRBV12-4
CASTPGQGAWEQYF
>TRBJ2-1|TRBV5-6
CASSLVLSDRGGNEQFF
>TRBJ1-6|TRBV2
CASSPDYSPLHF
>TRBJ2-5|TRBV29-1
CSAKGNQETQYF
>TRBJ1-5|TRBV18
CASSPRELYSNQPQHF
>TRBJ2-7|TRBV25-1
CASSTDRLTYEQYF
>TRBJ1-6|TRBV20-1
CSATTGTGGKAPLHF
>TRBJ2-6|TRBV5-8
CASSLSQGNSGANVLTF
>TRBJ2-3|TRBV20-1
CSARDPLTGDTDTQYF